The 10 T cell receptor beta chains in this list originate from one sample, sequenced in a study of response to subunit inactivated influenza vaccine. TCRdb redid the calling of the RT-PCR reads with MiXCR, one entry per CDR3 protein. This sample has more than 700,000 distinct CDR3 sequences, with less than 25% found just once. This specimen consisted of PBMCs from blood, obtained approximately 5 days after vaccination. The receptors originated from a man aged 50 to 59 who received an inactivated influenza vaccine.

The chain employs TRBV5-1 and TRBJ2-5; D remains unclear. CDR3 size: 15 residues. The germline V and J ends were trimmed by 0 bases and 3 bases, with 12 bases remaining between them. Looked up from germline, CDR1 is SGHRS and CDR2 is YFSETQ. The CDR3 nucleotides read TGCGCCAGCAGCTTGGCCTTTAGTAACAAAGAGACCCAGTACTTC. Translated, it gives CASSLAFSNKETQYF. The entire variable domain, with the rest obtained from reference TRBV5-1 and TRBJ2-5, is as follows: KAGVTQTPRYLIKTRGQQVTLSCSPISGHRSVSWYQQTPGQGLQFLFEYFSETQRNKGNFPGRFSGRQFSNSRSEMNVSTLELGDSALYLCASSLAFSNKETQYFGPGTRLLVL.

This chain joins TRBV20-1 and TRBJ2-1; TRBD2 matches at 11 bases. Germline assignment: CDR1 DFQATT and CDR2 SNEGSKA (reference sequence). After removal of 0 bases from V and 7 bases from J, the junction contained 8 bases not matched to a gene. This CDR3 region has 16 residues. In DNA, the CDR3 is TGCAGTGCTAGAGATAAAACTAGCGGGAGTTGGAATGAGCAGTTCTTC. It translates to CSARDKTSGSWNEQFF.

This clonotype was detected only a few times. This rearrangement joins TRBV11-2 to TRBJ2-3; no definite D call. This CDR3 spans 19 amino acids. Trimming pared 5 bases from V and 0 bases from J, leaving 24 bases between. Germline-derived CDR1 and CDR2 are SGHAT and FQNNGV. The CDR3 reads CASSPPEISRAPSTDTQYF. The CDR3, as DNA: TGTGCCAGCAGCCCTCCAGAGATAAGCCGGGCCCCAAGCACAGATACGCAGTATTTT.

The chain joins TRBV7-2 to TRBJ1-1; D possibly corresponds to TRBD1 (5 bases). The germline V gene encodes CDR1 SGHTA and CDR2 FQGNSA. The CDR3 has 15 residues. Trimming left V 3 bases short and J 8 bases short, with 19 bases between. CDR3 nucleotides: TGTGCCAGCAGCTTCTCCTTCGGAACAGGTTGGGAAGCTTTCTTT. Amino acid sequence: CASSFSFGTGWEAFF.

The V call is TRBV7-9, the J call TRBJ2-1, with a tentative D call TRBD2 (5 bases). The V gene's germline CDR1 is SEHNR and CDR2 FQNEAQ (reference sequence). Trimming stripped 3 bases from V and 6 bases from J, with 12 bases between. The CDR3 runs 14 residues. CDR3 protein: CASSFDRGVNEQFF. DNA for the CDR3: TGTGCCAGCAGCTTTGATCGGGGAGTCAATGAGCAGTTCTTC.

The V gene is TRBV4-3, the J gene TRBJ2-1; 11 nucleotides match TRBD2. The trim removed 1 base at V and 5 bases at J, leaving 7 bases unmatched. The CDR3 covers 17 residues. Germline V gene data show CDR1 as LGHNA and CDR2 as YSLEER. In DNA, the CDR3 is TGCGCCAGCAGCCAAGTCTCAAAGACTAGCGGGAACAATGAGCAGTTCTTC. Protein product: CASSQVSKTSGNNEQFF.

This clonotype was detected a few times. The J gene is TRBJ2-7, the V gene TRBV6-2 or TRBV6-3; D is perhaps TRBD1 (5 bases). V was pared by 10 bases and J by 0 bases, with 10 bases between. The CDR3 extends over 12 amino acids. Germline V gene lookup returns CDR1 MNHEY and CDR2 SVGEGT. CDR3: CATLTDSYEQYF. The CDR3 DNA sequence: TGTGCCACCTTGACAGACTCCTACGAGCAGTACTTC.

This clonotype was seen a handful of times. The chain couples TRBV28 to TRBJ1-2; 9 bases are shared with TRBD1. CDR3 length equals 14 residues. V gave up 6 bases and J gave up 7 bases; unmatched junction bases: 9. Germline V gene sequence: CDR1 MDHEN, CDR2 SYDVKM. The CDR3 reads CASSLTGGQGGYTF. The CDR3 bases are TGTGCCAGCAGCTTAACAGGGGGCCAGGGTGGCTACACCTTC.

This chain connects TRBV12-3 or TRBV12-4 to TRBJ1-2; TRBD1 aligns across 8 bases. The V segment lost 5 bases and the J segment 7 bases; nucleotides outside the gene matches: 9. This CDR3 contains 14 residues. Here the CDR3 DNA reads TGTGCCAGCAGTCTACCCGGACAGGGAAGTGGCTACACCTTC. This gives the protein CASSLPGQGSGYTF.

A few counts support this clonotype. The chain combines TRBV6-2 or TRBV6-3 with TRBJ2-7; unclear D gene. Germline loops: CDR1 MNHEY, CDR2 SVGEGT. CDR3 length equals 11 residues. V was clipped by 6 bases and J by 7 bases, with 10 bases between them. DNA of the CDR3: TGTGCCAGCAGACGACGTGGAGAGCAGTACTTC. Protein sequence: CASRRRGEQYF.